One and the same sample provided the 24 T cell receptor beta chains below, sequenced in a study of control samples from healthy donors and cancer patients. Clones were sequenced by immunoSEQ multiplex PCR, and TCRdb holds only the in-frame ones, with some missing. There are about 160,000 clones in the sample; approximately 94% occur only once, and around 15% lies in the top ten. The sequenced material came from PBMCs. All receptors come from a man in his sixties with colorectal cancer.

This CDR3 is CAWRSHLPHTEAFF. The CDR3 DNA sequence: TGTGCCTGGAGATCACATCTGCCCCACACTGAAGCTTTCTTT. The V and J genes are TRBV30 and TRBJ1-1; D gene uncertain. The germline gives CDR1 GTSNPN, CDR2 SVGIG (reference sequence). This CDR3 contains 14 residues. Trimming pared 3 bases from V and 3 bases from J, leaving 14 bases between.

The chain employs TRBV3-1 (or the pseudogene TRBV3-2) and TRBJ1-6, with a weak D call TRBD1 (5 bases). CDR1 is LGHDT and CDR2 is YNNKEL in the germline V gene (reference sequence). This CDR3 is built from 16 residues. V lost 0 bases, J lost 5 bases, and 11 bases lay in between. This CDR3 reads CASSQDSAGNNSPLHF. The CDR3 DNA follows: TGTGCCAGCAGCCAAGATTCGGCAGGGAATAATTCACCCCTCCACTTT.

This chain connects TRBV18 to TRBJ1-5; D possibly corresponds to TRBD1 (5 bases). The CDR3 has 13 amino acids. CDR1 and CDR2 (germline): KGHSH, LQKENI. Trimming took off 5 bases at V and 5 bases at J, with 10 bases between the two ends. CDR3 coding DNA: TGTGCCAGCTCAGGGACGGGCGATCAGCCCCAGCATTTT. Translation gives CASSGTGDQPQHF.

The CDR3 nucleotides read TGTGCCAGCAGTGATAGCTCATCGAGTCTGTATTTT. Its translation: CASSDSSSSLYF. The chain has TRBV6-4 and TRBJ2-3; D is undetermined. Germline-derived CDR1 and CDR2 are MRHNA and SNTAGT. The CDR3 runs to 12 residues. The V end lost 3 bases, the J end lost 14 bases, and 15 bases lay between the germline ends.

The chain carries TRBV6-5 and TRBJ1-2, with TRBD1 matching 7 bases. Germline lookup yields CDR1 MNHEY and CDR2 SVGAGI. The V and J ends lost 6 bases and 7 bases, in that order; junction bases with no gene match: 11. The CDR3 covers 14 residues. Here the CDR3 reads CASSHGQDFSGYTF. For the CDR3, the DNA is TGTGCCAGCAGCCATGGACAGGACTTCTCTGGCTACACCTTC.

This clone was counted a single time. The chain carries TRBV5-5 and TRBJ1-1; no firm D call. Germline V gene data show CDR1 as SGHKS and CDR2 as YYEKEE (reference sequence). The ends were cut back, 2 bases at V and 2 bases at J, with 1 base in the middle. The CDR3 consists of 11 residues. The CDR3 nucleotides are TGTGCCAGCAGCTTAAACACTGAAGCTTTCTTT. Translated: CASSLNTEAFF.

This rearrangement joins TRBV6-1 to TRBJ1-6; D remains ambiguous. Germline lookup yields CDR1 MNHNS and CDR2 SASEGT. Trimming removed 2 bases at V and 7 bases at J, with 15 bases between. This CDR3 is built from 16 residues. CDR3 loop: CASSENVSLRNSPLHF. CDR3 nucleotide sequence: TGTGCCAGCAGTGAAAATGTGAGCCTTAGGAATTCACCCCTCCACTTT.

J is TRBJ1-2 and V is TRBV27; D may be TRBD1 (6 bases). Germline V gives CDR1 MNHEY, CDR2 SMNVEV (reference sequence). The CDR3 runs 15 residues. V lost 2 bases to trimming and J lost 7 bases, with 17 bases between them. The chain's CDR3 is CASSLSQQGWGGYTF. The CDR3 region has the DNA TGTGCCAGCAGTTTAAGTCAACAGGGATGGGGTGGCTACACCTTC.

The V call is TRBV6-6, the J call TRBJ1-5; 12 bases are shared with TRBD1. The CDR3 contains 17 residues. Trimming cost V 8 bases and J 3 bases; bases outside gene matches: 11. The germline gives CDR1 MNHNY, CDR2 SVGAGI (reference sequence). CDR3 nucleotide sequence: TGTGCCAGCGGACGATCGGGACAGGGGGCTATCAATCAGCCCCAGCATTTT. It specifies CASGRSGQGAINQPQHF.

The genes are TRBV15 and TRBJ2-7, with unresolved D. V was clipped by 0 bases and J by 4 bases, with 7 bases between them. CDR1 is LNHNV, CDR2 YYDKDF, per germline (reference sequence). This CDR3 contains 13 residues. Written as DNA, the CDR3 is TGTGCCACCAGCAGAGATCTCGGGTACGAGCAGTACTTC. Translated, it gives CATSRDLGYEQYF.

The V gene is TRBV5-4, the J gene TRBJ2-1, with TRBD1 identical over 8 bases. This CDR3 comprises 15 residues. The germline V gene encodes CDR1 SGHNT and CDR2 YYREEE (reference sequence). The V segment lost 2 bases and the J segment 10 bases; nucleotides outside the gene matches: 11. The DNA of the CDR3 is TGTGCCAGCAGCTTTTCCGGACAGGGATTCGAGGAGCAGTTCTTC. Its protein product is CASSFSGQGFEEQFF.

This clone occurred once. The rearrangement uses TRBV7-9 and TRBJ1-4; TRBD1 agrees at 9 bases. Germline V lookup: CDR1 SEHNR, CDR2 FQNEAQ (reference sequence). This CDR3 has 12 amino acids. J lost 7 bases, V lost 7 bases, and 1 base had no gene match. In DNA, the CDR3 is TGTGCCAGCAACAGGGGGCTTGAAAAACTGTTTTTT. Translated: CASNRGLEKLFF.

The chain joins TRBV7-9 to TRBJ2-5; a possible D gene is TRBD2 (6 bases). The CDR3 length is 16 residues. The germline V gene has CDR1 SEHNR and CDR2 FQNEAQ (reference sequence). The ends were cut back, 2 bases at V and 1 base at J, with 14 bases in the middle. CDR3 sequence: CASSLRGKTAQETQYF. CDR3 DNA: TGTGCCAGCAGCTTACGGGGGAAGACAGCCCAAGAGACCCAGTACTTC.

The rearrangement joins TRBV29-1 to TRBJ2-5; D is unresolved. Trimming shortened V by 4 bases and J by 3 bases, and 9 bases separated the two germline ends. This CDR3 is 12 amino acids long. The germline V gene has CDR1 SQVTM and CDR2 ANQGSEA. The CDR3: CSVVETEETQYF. CDR3 bases: TGCAGCGTTGTTGAAACAGAAGAGACCCAGTACTTC.

This chain links TRBV7-8 with TRBJ2-7; a weak D match, TRBD1 (5 bases). With 2 bases removed from V and 2 bases from J, the gap between germline ends came to 10 bases. The CDR3 consists of 14 residues. Germline values: CDR1 SGHVS, CDR2 FQNEAQ. The CDR3 is CASSLPSGPYEQYF. The CDR3 nucleotides are TGTGCCAGCAGCTTACCCTCAGGGCCCTACGAGCAGTACTTC.

The chain couples TRBV7-2 to TRBJ2-5, with 8 bases matching TRBD2. Germline assignment: CDR1 SGHTA and CDR2 FQGNSA. The trim removed 2 bases at V and 2 bases at J, leaving 7 bases unmatched. The CDR3 sequence is 16 residues long. The CDR3 coding sequence is TGTGCCAGCAGCTTAAGTACAGCTAGCGGGCAAGAGACCCAGTACTTC. It is translated as CASSLSTASGQETQYF.

This rearrangement joins TRBV3-1 (or the pseudogene TRBV3-2) to TRBJ1-2; 8 bases align to TRBD1. The ends lost 1 base at V and 4 bases at J; junction bases unmatched: 5. The CDR3 length is 15 residues. CDR1 is LGHDT, CDR2 YNNKEL, per germline (reference sequence). This CDR3 is CASSQVAGGVYGYTF. Here the CDR3 DNA reads TGTGCCAGCAGCCAAGTCGCAGGGGGCGTCTATGGCTACACCTTC.

The chain couples TRBV7-9 to TRBJ1-1; a possible D gene is TRBD1 (6 bases). This CDR3 has 14 residues. V was clipped by 8 bases and J by 1 base, with 14 bases between them. The germline V gene encodes CDR1 SEHNR and CDR2 FQNEAQ (reference sequence). The CDR3 nucleotides read TGTGCCAGCGCTTGGGGGCAGAAGAACACTGAAGCTTTCTTT. Amino acids: CASAWGQKNTEAFF.

The chain has TRBV6-6 and TRBJ1-1, with D unresolved. CDR1 and CDR2 (germline): MNHNY, SVGAGI (reference sequence). The CDR3 is 13 amino acids. V was trimmed by 0 bases and J by 4 bases, leaving 6 bases between them. The CDR3 sequence is CASSYSSITEAFF. Here the CDR3 DNA reads TGTGCCAGCAGTTACTCGAGTATCACTGAAGCTTTCTTT.

The J gene is TRBJ1-4, the V gene TRBV2; D gene unclear. This CDR3 region has 11 residues. V was trimmed by 6 bases and J by 8 bases, leaving 7 bases between them. Looked up from germline, CDR1 is SNHLY and CDR2 is FYNNEI. CDR3 nucleotide sequence: TGTGCCAGCAGCAACCTGGAAAAACTGTTTTTT. It encodes CASSNLEKLFF.

The V gene is TRBV28, the J gene TRBJ1-5, with D hard to call. The germline V gene has CDR1 MDHEN and CDR2 SYDVKM. Trimming pared 6 bases from V and 0 bases from J, leaving 12 bases between. This CDR3 is built from 15 residues. The CDR3 coding sequence is TGTGCCAGCAGCCGGCACCCCAATAGCAATCAGCCCCAGCATTTT. Its translation is CASSRHPNSNQPQHF.

The chain combines TRBV18 with TRBJ2-7; D is ambiguous. The CDR3 has 12 amino acids. Germline CDR1 and CDR2: KGHSH and LQKENI. V gave up 3 bases and J gave up 2 bases, with 5 bases separating them. CDR3 sequence reads: CASSPQTYEQYF. CDR3 in DNA: TGTGCCAGCTCACCTCAGACCTACGAGCAGTACTTC.

The chain employs TRBV6-5 and TRBJ2-5, with TRBD1 matching over 10 bases. Losses at the gene ends were 11 bases for V and 5 bases for J; bases not matched to a gene: 8. The CDR3 sequence is 13 residues long. In germline, CDR1 is MNHEY, CDR2 SVGAGI. The CDR3 loop is CAVKGTGEETQYF. The CDR3 nucleotides read TGTGCCGTCAAAGGGACAGGGGAGGAGACCCAGTACTTC.

V usage is TRBV7-8 and J usage is TRBJ1-6; TRBD1 matches at 10 bases. Germline V CDR1 and CDR2: SGHVS, FQNEAQ. CDR3 length equals 17 residues. Unmatched junction bases numbered 6, after V lost 2 bases and J lost 5 bases. In nucleotides, the CDR3 is TGTGCCAGCAGCTTAACATCCGGGACAGGGGATAATTCACCCCTCCACTTT. Translating gives CASSLTSGTGDNSPLHF.